Listed below are T cell receptor beta chains from one sample, sequenced in a study of Ad26.COV2.S vaccination and SARS-CoV-2 variants. Sequencing used immunoSEQ multiplex PCR; TCRdb keeps in-frame clones, though not all of them. The data show 500,000 or so clones, about 91% seen once. The starting material was peripheral blood, obtained in a trial of Ad26.COV2.S vaccine versus placebo. The receptors originated from a person between 18 and 60 years old who received the Ad26.COV2.S COVID-19 vaccine or a placebo. CDR3s include the opening cysteine and the closing phenylalanine or tryptophan. The D gene is left open where the match is weak. Expanded clones get a size class; other rows say once, few or many, or leave the size out.

CDR3 protein	CDR3 DNA	D gene	V gene	J gene	clone size
CASSLRGARERNTIYF	TGCGCCAGCAGCTTACGGGGGGCTAGAGAAAGAAACACCATATATTTT	-	TRBV5-1	TRBJ1-3	-
CASSSGSRVNTDTQYF	TGCGCCAGCAGCTCCGGGTCCCGGGTCAACACAGATACGCAGTATTTT	-	TRBV5-1	TRBJ2-3	-
CSAYGTRPYF	TGCAGTGCCTACGGGACTAGGCCGTATTTT	TRBD2	TRBV20-1	TRBJ2-3	-
CASSPLRGTEAFF	TGTGCCAGCAGCCCCTTGCGGGGTACTGAAGCTTTCTTT	-	TRBV7-2	TRBJ1-1	once
CASRRGGGIETQYF	TGTGCCAGCAGACGTGGGGGAGGAATAGAGACCCAGTACTTC	-	TRBV6-5	TRBJ2-5	-
CASSYWTDSSEAFF	TGTGCCAGCAGTTATTGGACAGACTCGTCTGAAGCTTTCTTT	-	TRBV6-5	TRBJ1-1	-
CASSLDRGRYEQYF	TGTGCCAGCAGCTTGGACAGGGGGAGGTACGAGCAGTACTTC	TRBD1	TRBV5-4	TRBJ2-7	-
CASSYTLLTEAFF	TGTGCCAGCAGTTACACCCTCCTCACTGAAGCTTTCTTT	-	TRBV6-5	TRBJ1-1	-
CASRATPGWTEAFF	TGTGCCAGCAGGGCCACCCCGGGATGGACTGAAGCTTTCTTT	-	TRBV3-1/TRBV3-2	TRBJ1-1	-
CASSPRRSGGVLGQQFF	TGTGCCAGCAGCCCTCGGCGGAGCGGGGGGGTCCTGGGGCAGCAGTTCTTC	TRBD2	TRBV7-2	TRBJ2-1	-
CASSPRDRINQPQHF	TGCGCCAGCAGCCCCCGGGACAGAATCAATCAGCCCCAGCATTTT	TRBD1	TRBV4-1	TRBJ1-5	-
CASSYVFVGTYGYTF	TGTGCCAGCAGTTACGTTTTCGTGGGGACCTATGGCTACACCTTC	-	TRBV6-2/TRBV6-3	TRBJ1-2	-
CASSHLSGAVHYNEQFF	TGTGCCAGCAGTCACCTTAGCGGGGCAGTACACTACAATGAGCAGTTCTTC	TRBD2	TRBV28	TRBJ2-1	-
CASTLGGGTSREAFF	TGTGCCAGTACCCTGGGGGGGGGAACATCCCGGGAAGCTTTCTTT	-	TRBV19	TRBJ1-1	few
CASSLEISNQPQHF	TGTGCCAGCAGCTTGGAGATTAGCAATCAGCCCCAGCATTTT	-	TRBV7-2	TRBJ1-5	-
CASSFPLLAGLYNEQFF	TGTGCCAGCAGCTTCCCCCTCCTAGCGGGGCTATACAATGAGCAGTTCTTC	TRBD2	TRBV7-9	TRBJ2-1	-
CASSSPTGGSYEQYF	TGTGCCAGCAGTTCCCCGACAGGGGGCTCCTACGAGCAGTACTTC	TRBD1	TRBV28	TRBJ2-7	-
CASSLWDREETQYF	TGTGCCAGCAGCTTGTGGGACAGAGAAGAGACCCAGTACTTC	TRBD1	TRBV5-6	TRBJ2-5	-
CASSFYLRTAYSPLHF	TGTGCCAGCAGCTTCTACCTACGGACGGCTTATTCACCCCTCCACTTT	-	TRBV7-8	TRBJ1-6	few
CASSWTGEAFF	TGTGCCAGCAGTTGGACAGGGGAAGCTTTCTTT	TRBD1	TRBV6-5	TRBJ1-1	-
CASSLGVRLPDTQYF	TGTGCCAGCAGCTTAGGGGTCAGGCTCCCAGATACGCAGTATTTT	-	TRBV7-2	TRBJ2-3	-
CASHDPPGTEAFF	TGCGCCAGCCACGACCCTCCTGGCACTGAAGCTTTCTTT	-	TRBV5-1	TRBJ1-1	-
CASRIYRGRSNEKLFF	TGTGCCAGCAGAATATACAGGGGGCGATCTAATGAAAAACTGTTTTTT	TRBD1	TRBV2	TRBJ1-4	-
CASSLDPTGGTEAFF	TGCGCCAGCAGCCTGGATCCGACGGGCGGCACTGAAGCTTTCTTT	-	TRBV5-1	TRBJ1-1	-
CATRRRSSYEQYF	TGTGCCACCAGAAGAAGGAGCTCCTACGAGCAGTACTTC	-	TRBV15	TRBJ2-7	-
CASSYMSGLGQPQHF	TGTGCCAGCAGTTACATGTCAGGGTTGGGGCAGCCCCAGCATTTT	-	TRBV6-2/TRBV6-3	TRBJ1-5	-